This record looks at one TCR beta chain sequence and its context. What it binds is unknown. The entry originates in a study of cytomegalovirus exposure and HLA in healthy donors. Whole-study findings and limits: Most of the TCR beta V segments (in an earlier analysis) were productive either about 87% or about 30% of the time. Most TCR sequences were uncommon, yet certain public TCRs appeared in many donors.

Germline trimming cut 7 bases from V and 0 bases from J; bases unmatched to any gene: 13. Per the germline V gene, CDR1 is LGHNT and CDR2 is FRNRAP. This CDR3 has 19 amino acids. The PCR was carried out with 60 Vbeta primers and 13 Jbeta primers. Measured with immunoSEQ multiplex PCR; TCRdb has only the in-frame clones, and not every one. This sample yields about 150,000 clones, of which 79% are seen a single time; roughly 8% belongs to the top ten. The sample taken for sequencing was PBMCs. The clonotype originates from a young man in good health and CMV-seropositive. This chain connects TRBV12-5 to TRBJ2-1, with TRBD2 matching over 12 bases. DNA for the CDR3: TGTGCTAGTGCCAACGGGGGACTAGCGGGTACGAGCTCCTACAATGAGCAGTTCTTC. This gives the protein CASANGGLAGTSSYNEQFF.